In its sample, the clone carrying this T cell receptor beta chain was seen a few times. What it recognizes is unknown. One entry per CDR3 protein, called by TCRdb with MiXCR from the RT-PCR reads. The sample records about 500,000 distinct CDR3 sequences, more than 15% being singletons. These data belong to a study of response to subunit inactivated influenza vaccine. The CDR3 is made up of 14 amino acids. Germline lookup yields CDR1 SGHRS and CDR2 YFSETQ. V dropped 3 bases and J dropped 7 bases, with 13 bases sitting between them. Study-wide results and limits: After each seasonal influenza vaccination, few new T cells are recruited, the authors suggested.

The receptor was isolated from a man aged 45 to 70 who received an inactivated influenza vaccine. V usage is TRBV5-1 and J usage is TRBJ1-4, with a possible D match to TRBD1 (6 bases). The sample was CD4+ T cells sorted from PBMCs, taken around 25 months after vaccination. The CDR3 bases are TGCGCCAGCAGCTATGGGGACAAGACTGAAAAACTGTTTTTT. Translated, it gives CASSYGDKTEKLFF.